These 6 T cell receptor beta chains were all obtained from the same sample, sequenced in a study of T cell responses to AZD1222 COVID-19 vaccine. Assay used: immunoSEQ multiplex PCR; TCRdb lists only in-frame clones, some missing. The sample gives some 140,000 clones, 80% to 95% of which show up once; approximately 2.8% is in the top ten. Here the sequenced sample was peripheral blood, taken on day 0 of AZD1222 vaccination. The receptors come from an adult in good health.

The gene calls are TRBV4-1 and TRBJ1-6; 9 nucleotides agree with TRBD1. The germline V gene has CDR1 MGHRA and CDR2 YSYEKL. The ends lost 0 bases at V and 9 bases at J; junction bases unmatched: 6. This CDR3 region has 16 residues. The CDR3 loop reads CASSQDQGQGVSPLHF. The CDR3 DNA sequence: TGCGCCAGCAGCCAAGACCAGGGACAGGGTGTTTCACCCCTCCACTTT.

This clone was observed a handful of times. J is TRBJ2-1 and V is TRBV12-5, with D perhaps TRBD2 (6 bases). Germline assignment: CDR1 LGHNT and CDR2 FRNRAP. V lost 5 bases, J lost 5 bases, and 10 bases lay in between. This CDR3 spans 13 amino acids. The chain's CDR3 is CASGSSGNNEQFF. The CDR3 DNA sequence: TGTGCTAGTGGTAGTAGCGGAAACAATGAGCAGTTCTTC.

CDR3 sequence reads: CASSLGDRNTEAFF. In DNA, the CDR3 is TGTGCCAGCAGCTTGGGGGACAGAAACACTGAAGCTTTCTTT. The V call is TRBV5-6, the J call TRBJ1-1; TRBD1 aligns across 7 bases. The CDR3 runs 14 residues. CDR1 is SGHDT and CDR2 is YYEEEE in the germline V gene. Unmatched junction bases numbered 1, after V lost 0 bases and J lost 2 bases.

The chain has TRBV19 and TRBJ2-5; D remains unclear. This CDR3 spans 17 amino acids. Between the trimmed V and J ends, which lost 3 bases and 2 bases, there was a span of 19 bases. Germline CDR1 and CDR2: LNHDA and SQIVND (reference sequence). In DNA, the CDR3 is TGTGCCAGTAGTATGAGGCGAAGAGCTGTGGGTCAAGAGACCCAGTACTTC. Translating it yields CASSMRRRAVGQETQYF.

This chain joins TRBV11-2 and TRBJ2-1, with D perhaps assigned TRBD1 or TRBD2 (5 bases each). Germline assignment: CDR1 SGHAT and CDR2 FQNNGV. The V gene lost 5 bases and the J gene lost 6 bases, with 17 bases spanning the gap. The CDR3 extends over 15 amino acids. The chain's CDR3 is CASSLPRGGFNEQFF. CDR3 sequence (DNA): TGTGCCAGCAGCCTCCCTCGTGGGGGTTTCAATGAGCAGTTCTTC.

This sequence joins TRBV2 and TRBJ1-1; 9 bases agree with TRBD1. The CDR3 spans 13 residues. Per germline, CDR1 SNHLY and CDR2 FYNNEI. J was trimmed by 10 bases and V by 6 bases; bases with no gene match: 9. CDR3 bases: TGTGCCAGCAGACCGACCGGGACAGGGAGAGCTTTCTTT. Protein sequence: CASRPTGTGRAFF.